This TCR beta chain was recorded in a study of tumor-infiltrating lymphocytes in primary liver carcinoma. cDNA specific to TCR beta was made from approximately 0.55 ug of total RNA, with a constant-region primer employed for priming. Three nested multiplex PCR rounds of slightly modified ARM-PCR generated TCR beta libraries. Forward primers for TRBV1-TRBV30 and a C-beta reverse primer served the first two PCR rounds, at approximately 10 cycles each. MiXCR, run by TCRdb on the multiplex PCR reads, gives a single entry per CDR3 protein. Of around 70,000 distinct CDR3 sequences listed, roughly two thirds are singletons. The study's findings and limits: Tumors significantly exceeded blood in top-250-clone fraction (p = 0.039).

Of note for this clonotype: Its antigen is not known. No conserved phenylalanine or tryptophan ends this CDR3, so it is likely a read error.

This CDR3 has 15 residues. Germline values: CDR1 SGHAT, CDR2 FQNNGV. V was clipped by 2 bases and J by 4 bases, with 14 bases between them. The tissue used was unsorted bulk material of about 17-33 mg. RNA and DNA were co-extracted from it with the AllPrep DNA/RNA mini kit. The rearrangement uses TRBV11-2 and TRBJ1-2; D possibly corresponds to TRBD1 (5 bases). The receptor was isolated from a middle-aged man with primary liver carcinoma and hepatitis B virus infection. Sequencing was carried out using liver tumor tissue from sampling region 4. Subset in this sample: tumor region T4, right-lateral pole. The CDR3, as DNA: TGTGCCAGCAGCTTATGGCGGGGCACTCTCTATGGCTACACCTCC. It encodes CASSLWRGTLYGYTS.